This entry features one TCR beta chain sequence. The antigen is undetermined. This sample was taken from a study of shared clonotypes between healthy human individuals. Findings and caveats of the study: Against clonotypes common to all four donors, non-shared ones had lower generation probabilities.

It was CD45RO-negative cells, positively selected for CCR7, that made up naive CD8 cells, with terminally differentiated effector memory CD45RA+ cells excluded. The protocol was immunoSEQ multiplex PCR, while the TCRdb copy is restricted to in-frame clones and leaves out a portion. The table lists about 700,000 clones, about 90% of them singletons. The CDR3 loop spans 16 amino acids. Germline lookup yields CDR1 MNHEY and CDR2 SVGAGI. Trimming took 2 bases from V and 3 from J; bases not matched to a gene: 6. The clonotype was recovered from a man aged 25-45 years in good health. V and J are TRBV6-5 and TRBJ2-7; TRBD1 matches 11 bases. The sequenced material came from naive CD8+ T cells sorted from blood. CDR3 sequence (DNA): TGTGCCAGCAGTTACGCCGAGGGACAGGGGGTCTACGAGCAGTACTTC. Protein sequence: CASSYAEGQGVYEQYF.